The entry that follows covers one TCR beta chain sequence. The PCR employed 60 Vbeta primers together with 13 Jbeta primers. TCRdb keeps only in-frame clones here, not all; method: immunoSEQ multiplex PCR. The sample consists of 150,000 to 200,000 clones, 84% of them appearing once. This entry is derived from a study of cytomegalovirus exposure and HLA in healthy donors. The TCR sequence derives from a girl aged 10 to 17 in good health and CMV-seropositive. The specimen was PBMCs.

The DNA for the CDR3 is TGCGCCAGCAGACCCAGCGGAATGACAGGGTATGGCTACACCTTC. It is translated as CASRPSGMTGYGYTF. The rearrangement joins TRBV4-1 to TRBJ1-2; 7 bases fit TRBD1. There are 15 residues in the CDR3. The germline gives CDR1 MGHRA, CDR2 YSYEKL. The J segment lost 5 bases and the V segment lost 6 bases, leaving 12 bases of the junction unmatched.